The 29 T cell receptor beta chains in this list originate from one sample, sequenced in a study of T-cell reconstitution after alpha-beta-depleted transplantation in children. Unique molecular identifiers were built into the TCRbeta library. One entry per CDR3 protein results from TCRdb running MiXCR on the PCR reads. The repertoire has some 530,000 distinct CDR3 sequences, about an eighth of them found once; the top ten carry more than 5.5%. The sequences come from PBMCs from the stem cell graft donor, collected from the stem cell graft. The receptors stem from a human donor who donated a stem cell graft to a child with combined immunodeficiency.

This clonotype was seen more than once but under ten times. The chain combines TRBV28 with TRBJ2-7; 10 bases line up with TRBD2. V trimming: 3 bases; J trimming: 2 bases; junction bases outside the gene matches: 4. The CDR3 has 15 amino acids. In germline, CDR1 is MDHEN, CDR2 SYDVKM. This CDR3 reads CASSFLAGGAYEQYF. DNA for the CDR3: TGTGCCAGCAGTTTTTTAGCGGGAGGCGCCTACGAGCAGTACTTC.

This clonotype showed up many times. V is TRBV5-1 and J is TRBJ2-2, with D possibly TRBD1 on 5 matching bases. CDR1 and CDR2 (germline): SGHRS, YFSETQ. Trimming left V 0 bases short and J 1 base short, with 7 bases between. CDR3 size: 15 residues. CDR3 loop: CASSLGGVNTGELFF. CDR3 DNA: TGCGCCAGCAGCTTGGGGGGCGTGAACACCGGGGAGCTGTTTTTT.

The rearrangement joins TRBV5-1 to TRBJ2-1; D possibly corresponds to TRBD1 (6 bases). The CDR3 totals 15 residues. CDR1 and CDR2 from the germline V gene are SGHRS and YFSETQ. Trimming removed 0 bases from V and 4 bases from J, with 11 bases in between. The CDR3 protein is CASSLAGDIYNEQFF. In DNA, the CDR3 is TGCGCCAGCAGCTTGGCCGGGGACATATACAATGAGCAGTTCTTC. Complete variable domain (other parts from reference TRBV5-1 and TRBJ2-1): KAGVTQTPRYLIKTRGQQVTLSCSPISGHRSVSWYQQTPGQGLQFLFEYFSETQRNKGNFPGRFSGRQFSNSRSEMNVSTLELGDSALYLCASSLAGDIYNEQFFGPGTRLTVL.

Ten or more counts support this clonotype. The chain links TRBV4-3 to TRBJ2-2; D is unclear. V lost 6 bases and J 5 bases, leaving 7 bases between the germline ends. Per the germline V gene, CDR1 is LGHNA and CDR2 is YSLEER. CDR3 length equals 12 residues. In nucleotides, the CDR3 is TGCGCCAGCAGTGGAGTAACCGGGGAGCTGTTTTTT. Amino acids: CASSGVTGELFF.

The rearrangement joins TRBV18 to TRBJ2-3, with TRBD2 matching 14 bases. The CDR3 totals 16 residues. Germline lookup yields CDR1 KGHSH and CDR2 LQKENI. J was trimmed by 5 bases and V by 3 bases; bases with no gene match: 4. The CDR3 DNA is TGTGCCAGCTCACCGGGACTAGCGGGAGTAGGAGATACGCAGTATTTT. Protein sequence: CASSPGLAGVGDTQYF.

This clonotype was seen only a few times. The chain couples TRBV6-1 to TRBJ1-2; possible D gene TRBD1, 6 bases. V was pared by 0 bases and J by 4 bases, with 12 bases between. Germline V gene lookup returns CDR1 MNHNS and CDR2 SASEGT. This CDR3 comprises 15 residues. CDR3 residues: CASSEAPGGVYGYTF. DNA of the CDR3: TGTGCCAGCAGTGAAGCTCCGGGGGGCGTCTATGGCTACACCTTC.

Only a few counts were recorded for this clonotype. The chain combines TRBV4-2 with TRBJ1-5; D might be TRBD1 (6 bases). The V gene lost 2 bases and the J gene lost 6 bases, with 11 bases spanning the gap. This CDR3 region has 14 residues. Germline CDR1 is LGHNA and CDR2 is YNFKEQ. CDR3 sequence (DNA): TGTGCCAGCAGCCAACTTACAGGGCGTCAGCCCCAGCATTTT. It yields the protein CASSQLTGRQPQHF.

This clonotype was detected a few times. The rearrangement links TRBV7-8 to TRBJ2-1; unclear D gene. This CDR3 contains 15 residues. Germline CDR1 and CDR2: SGHVS and FQNEAQ. Between the trimmed V and J ends, which lost 0 bases and 2 bases, there was a span of 8 bases. The CDR3 region is CASSLADLAYNEQFF. In DNA form, the CDR3 reads TGTGCCAGCAGCTTAGCGGACCTAGCCTACAATGAGCAGTTCTTC.

This clonotype was counted many times. The rearrangement links TRBV9 to TRBJ2-1; D may be TRBD1 (6 bases). V gave up 0 bases and J gave up 7 bases, with 17 bases separating them. The CDR3 extends over 16 amino acids. The germline V gene has CDR1 SGDLS and CDR2 YYNGEE. CDR3 protein: CASSVVGTPPGNEQFF. The CDR3 DNA reads as TGTGCCAGCAGCGTAGTAGGGACACCCCCGGGGAATGAGCAGTTCTTC. The full variable domain, rest sourced from reference TRBV9 and TRBJ2-1, is DSGVTQTPKHLITATGQRVTLRCSPRSGDLSVYWYQQSLDQGLQFLIQYYNGEERAKGNILERFSAQQFPDLHSELNLSSLELGDSALYFCASSVVGTPPGNEQFFGPGTRLTVL.

This clonotype was picked up a small number of times. The V gene is TRBV20-1, the J gene TRBJ2-7; 8 bases fit TRBD2. The length of the CDR3 is 12 residues. Unmatched junction bases numbered 4, after V lost 7 bases and J lost 2 bases. Germline-derived CDR1 and CDR2 are DFQATT and SNEGSKA (reference sequence). In DNA form, the CDR3 reads TGCAGTGGCGGGAGGATCACCTACGAGCAGTACTTC. The encoded protein is CSGGRITYEQYF.

This clonotype turned up a few times. This sequence joins TRBV6-5 and TRBJ2-1; D possibly corresponds to TRBD2 (6 bases). Deletions cut 0 bases from V and 5 bases from J, with 8 bases between. Germline V gene data show CDR1 as MNHEY and CDR2 as SVGAGI. This CDR3 region has 14 residues. The CDR3 DNA follows: TGTGCCAGCAGTTACTCTGCGGGGCACAATGAGCAGTTCTTC. Its protein is CASSYSAGHNEQFF.

This clonotype has ten or more counts. This rearrangement joins TRBV12-3 or TRBV12-4 to TRBJ2-1, with a weak D call TRBD1 (5 bases). This CDR3 has 12 amino acids. Between the trimmed V and J ends, which lost 5 bases and 8 bases, there was a span of 10 bases. The CDR3 DNA reads as TGTGCCAGCAGTCCCAGGGTGGATGAGCAGTTCTTC. This gives the protein CASSPRVDEQFF.

As concerns this clonotype: Possible read error: a much larger clone is one base away. The chain is built from TRBV30 and TRBJ2-7; TRBD1 matches 8 bases. Germline lookup yields CDR1 GTSNPN and CDR2 SVGIG (reference sequence). The CDR3 length is 13 residues. Unmatched junction bases numbered 1, after V lost 0 bases and J lost 3 bases. CDR3 loop: CAWSVDRDYEQYF. The DNA for the CDR3 is TGTGCCTGGAGTGTGGACAGGGACTACGAGCAGTACTTC. Full variable domain (missing parts from reference TRBV30 and TRBJ2-7): SQTIHQWPATLVQPVGSPLSLECTVEGTSNPNLYWYRQAAGRGLQLLFYSVGIGQISSEVPQNLSASRPQDRQFILSSKKLLLSDSGFYLCAWSVDRDYEQYFGPGTRLTVT.

In its sample, this clonotype was seen many times. V gene TRBV7-2 combines with J gene TRBJ2-1; maybe TRBD1 (5 bases). Deletions cut 1 base from V and 4 bases from J, with 11 bases between. The V gene's germline CDR1 is SGHTA and CDR2 FQGNSA. There are 15 residues in the CDR3. Written as DNA, the CDR3 is TGTGCCAGCAGCTTAGAGGGGTTTATATACAATGAGCAGTTCTTC. Translation: CASSLEGFIYNEQFF.

This clonotype was seen repeatedly, ten times or more. This chain joins TRBV6-5 and TRBJ1-1, with D unresolved. The germline V and J ends were trimmed by 4 bases and 6 bases, with 9 bases remaining between them. The CDR3 contains 12 residues. Germline V gene sequence: CDR1 MNHEY, CDR2 SVGAGI. The CDR3 DNA reads as TGTGCCAGCAGTTCCGGACCCCCTGAAGCTTTCTTT. Amino acids: CASSSGPPEAFF.

This clonotype was seen more than once but under ten times. The chain couples TRBV6-2 or TRBV6-3 to TRBJ2-1, with D perhaps TRBD2 (7 bases). The germline V gene encodes CDR1 MNHEY and CDR2 SVGEGT. The CDR3 totals 21 residues. Trimming removed 6 bases from V and 2 bases from J, with 32 bases in between. The CDR3 region is CASSPNLGGAGIVPTYNEQFF. DNA of the CDR3: TGTGCCAGCAGCCCTAACTTGGGGGGGGCCGGGATTGTCCCAACCTACAATGAGCAGTTCTTC.

In this sample, this clonotype turned up a few times. This chain links TRBV19 with TRBJ1-5; tentative D call: TRBD1 (6 bases). Trimming took 6 bases from V and 5 from J, leaving 14 bases between them. This CDR3 is 14 amino acids long. Germline CDR1 LNHDA, CDR2 SQIVND (reference sequence). For the CDR3, the DNA is TGTGCCAGTAGGGGGGAGGGGGGGTATCAGCCCCAGCATTTT. Protein sequence: CASRGEGGYQPQHF. The whole variable domain, filled in from reference TRBV19 and TRBJ1-5, reads DGGITQSPKYLFRKEGQNVTLSCEQNLNHDAMYWYRQDPGQGLRLIYYSQIVNDFQKGDIAEGYSVSREKKESFPLTVTSAQKNPTAFYLCASRGEGGYQPQHFGDGTRLSIL.

This clonotype was found many times. This sequence joins TRBV24-1 and TRBJ2-1; weak D call: TRBD1 (5 bases). The CDR3 covers 12 residues. Looked up from germline, CDR1 is KGHDR and CDR2 is SFDVKD. V lost 4 bases, J lost 10 bases, and 10 bases lay in between. The DNA of the CDR3 is TGTGCCACCAGTGAGTCAGGGTGGGAGCAGTTCTTC. This translates into CATSESGWEQFF.

The sample holds many counts of this clonotype. This chain connects TRBV12-3 or TRBV12-4 to TRBJ2-1; D is possibly TRBD1 (6 bases). This CDR3 has 12 residues. V was cut by 6 bases and J by 9 bases, with 12 bases left in between. Here the CDR3 reads CASRQRGGEQFF. In DNA form, the CDR3 reads TGTGCCAGCAGGCAAAGAGGGGGTGAGCAGTTCTTC.

The rearrangement links TRBV7-3 to TRBJ2-1, with D tentatively TRBD2 (5 bases). The V gene's germline CDR1 is SGHTA and CDR2 FQGTGA. Trimming removed 0 bases from V and 3 bases from J, with 9 bases in between. The CDR3 loop spans 15 amino acids. The CDR3 region is CASSLTGNGYNEQFF. CDR3 in DNA: TGTGCCAGCAGCTTAACCGGGAACGGCTACAATGAGCAGTTCTTC. Full variable domain (outside the CDR3, taken from reference TRBV7-3 and TRBJ2-1): GAGVSQTPSNKVTEKGKYVELRCDPISGHTALYWYRQSLGQGPEFLIYFQGTGAADDSGLPNDRFFAVRPEGSVSTLKIQRTERGDSAVYLCASSLTGNGYNEQFFGPGTRLTVL.

This clonotype was observed a handful of times. This sequence joins TRBV7-9 and TRBJ2-2; D is unresolved. V shed 5 bases and J shed 4 bases, with 11 bases lying between them. Germline V CDR1 and CDR2: SEHNR, FQNEAQ (reference sequence). The CDR3 consists of 14 residues. DNA of the CDR3: TGTGCCAGCAGCACACGACAAGTCACCGGGGAGCTGTTTTTT. It translates to CASSTRQVTGELFF.

This clonotype was detected ten times or more. The chain couples TRBV5-1 to TRBJ2-1; D is perhaps TRBD2 (5 bases). Trimming stripped 0 bases from V and 9 bases from J, with 10 bases between. Looked up from germline, CDR1 is SGHRS and CDR2 is YFSETQ. This CDR3 is built from 13 residues. The chain's CDR3 is CASSLGLEGEQFF. CDR3 in DNA: TGCGCCAGCAGCTTGGGCCTTGAGGGTGAGCAGTTCTTC.

The chain uses TRBV3-1 and TRBJ2-7; 10 bases line up with TRBD2. Germline V gives CDR1 LGHDT, CDR2 YNNKEL (reference sequence). The CDR3 is made up of 18 amino acids. V lost 0 bases to trimming and J lost 2 bases; unmatched junction nucleotides: 10. CDR3 nucleotide sequence: TGTGCCAGCAGCCAAGATGTCCCTAGCGGGGGAGGACCCTACGAGCAGTACTTC. Its translation: CASSQDVPSGGGPYEQYF.

There are a few counts of this clonotype. The rearrangement uses TRBV6-2 or TRBV6-3 and TRBJ2-7; TRBD2 aligns across 12 bases. The CDR3 runs to 16 residues. In germline, CDR1 is MNHEY, CDR2 SVGEGT. V was pared by 2 bases and J by 5 bases, with 7 bases of the junction left unmatched. The CDR3 region is CASSYEELAGGHEQYF. CDR3 sequence (DNA): TGTGCCAGCAGTTACGAGGAACTAGCGGGGGGCCACGAGCAGTACTTC.

This clonotype was observed a handful of times. The genes are TRBV6-2 or TRBV6-3 and TRBJ2-5, with 14 positions matching TRBD2. Losses at the gene ends were 7 bases for V and 4 bases for J; bases not matched to a gene: 11. CDR1 MNHEY and CDR2 SVGEGT come from the germline V gene. The CDR3 runs 17 residues. In DNA, the CDR3 is TGTGCCAGCACCGATCCGGGACTAGCGGGAGTCGGAGAGACCCAGTACTTC. Its translation: CASTDPGLAGVGETQYF.

This clonotype has more than one count but fewer than ten. The chain carries TRBV20-1 and TRBJ2-3, with 10 bases identical to TRBD2. The CDR3 contains 17 residues. Germline values: CDR1 DFQATT, CDR2 SNEGSKA (reference sequence). V was pared by 3 bases and J by 1 base, with 10 bases of the junction left unmatched. CDR3: CSASEASGRWGTDTQYF. The CDR3 DNA reads TGCAGTGCTAGTGAGGCTAGCGGGAGATGGGGCACAGATACGCAGTATTTT.

This clonotype has only a few counts. This chain connects TRBV20-1 to TRBJ2-2, with D uncertain. Germline-derived CDR1 and CDR2 are DFQATT and SNEGSKA (reference sequence). This CDR3 is built from 16 residues. Trimming left V 6 bases short and J 3 bases short, with 20 bases between. The CDR3 DNA reads TGCAGTGCCTGTCCGGTGGGGTCCCGGGACACCGGGGAGCTGTTTTTT. Protein sequence: CSACPVGSRDTGELFF.

This clonotype was detected only a few times. V gene TRBV20-1 combines with J gene TRBJ2-1; TRBD1 matches at 7 bases. Germline V gene sequence: CDR1 DFQATT, CDR2 SNEGSKA (reference sequence). The CDR3 covers 11 residues. V was clipped by 6 bases and J by 8 bases; unmatched bases: 4. The CDR3 loop is CSAITGDEQFF. In DNA, the CDR3 is TGCAGTGCGATCACAGGGGATGAGCAGTTCTTC.

This chain links TRBV2 with TRBJ2-3, with TRBD2 matching 9 bases. Germline lookup yields CDR1 SNHLY and CDR2 FYNNEI. There are 16 residues in the CDR3. V lost 5 bases, J lost 2 bases, and 8 bases stayed unmatched. The CDR3 protein is CASSRRLAAPTDTQYF. DNA for the CDR3: TGTGCCAGCAGTCGCCGACTAGCGGCACCCACAGATACGCAGTATTTT.